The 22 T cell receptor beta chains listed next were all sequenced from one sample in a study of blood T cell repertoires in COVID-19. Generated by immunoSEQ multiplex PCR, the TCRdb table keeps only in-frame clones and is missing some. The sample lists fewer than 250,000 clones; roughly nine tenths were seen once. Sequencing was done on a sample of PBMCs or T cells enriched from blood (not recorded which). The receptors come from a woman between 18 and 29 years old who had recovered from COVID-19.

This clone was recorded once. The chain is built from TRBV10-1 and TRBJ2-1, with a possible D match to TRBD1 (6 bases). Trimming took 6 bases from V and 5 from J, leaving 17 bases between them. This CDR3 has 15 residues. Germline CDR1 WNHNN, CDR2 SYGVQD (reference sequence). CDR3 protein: CASSSGTHINNEQFF. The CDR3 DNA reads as TGCGCCAGCAGCTCCGGGACACATATTAACAATGAGCAGTTCTTC.

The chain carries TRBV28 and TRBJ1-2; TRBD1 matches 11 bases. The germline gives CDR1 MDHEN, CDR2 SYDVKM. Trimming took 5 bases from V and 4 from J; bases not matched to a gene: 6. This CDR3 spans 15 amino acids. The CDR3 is CASSSGQGASYGYTF. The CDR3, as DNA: TGTGCCAGCAGTAGCGGACAGGGGGCAAGCTATGGCTACACCTTC.

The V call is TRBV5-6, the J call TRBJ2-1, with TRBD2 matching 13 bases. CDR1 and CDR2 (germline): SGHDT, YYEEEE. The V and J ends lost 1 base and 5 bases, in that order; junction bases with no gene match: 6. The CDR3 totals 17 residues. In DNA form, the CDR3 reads TGTGCCAGCAGCTTGTCATCAGGACTAGCGGGGGACAATGAGCAGTTCTTC. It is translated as CASSLSSGLAGDNEQFF.

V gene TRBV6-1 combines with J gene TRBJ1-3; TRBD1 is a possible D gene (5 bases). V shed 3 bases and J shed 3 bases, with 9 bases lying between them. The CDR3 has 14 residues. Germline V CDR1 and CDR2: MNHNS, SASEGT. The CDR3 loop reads CASSDGGGGNTIYF. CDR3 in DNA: TGTGCCAGCAGTGACGGGGGTGGTGGAAACACCATATATTTT.

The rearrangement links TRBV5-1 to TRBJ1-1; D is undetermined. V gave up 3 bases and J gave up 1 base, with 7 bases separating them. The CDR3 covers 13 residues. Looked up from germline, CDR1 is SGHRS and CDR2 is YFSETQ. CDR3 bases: TGCGCCAGCAGCTGGAGGCGGAACACTGAAGCTTTCTTT. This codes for CASSWRRNTEAFF.

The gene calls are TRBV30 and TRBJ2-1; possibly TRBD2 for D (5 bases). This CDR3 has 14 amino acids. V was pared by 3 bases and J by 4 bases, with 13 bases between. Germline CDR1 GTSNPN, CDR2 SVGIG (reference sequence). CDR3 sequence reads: CAWSNGVGYNEQFF. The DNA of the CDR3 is TGTGCCTGGAGCAACGGGGTGGGGTACAATGAGCAGTTCTTC.

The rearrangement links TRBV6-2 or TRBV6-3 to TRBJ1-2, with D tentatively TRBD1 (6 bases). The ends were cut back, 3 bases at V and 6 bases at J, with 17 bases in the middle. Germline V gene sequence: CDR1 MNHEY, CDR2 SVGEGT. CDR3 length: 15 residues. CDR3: CASSYVGALTDGYTF. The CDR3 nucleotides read TGTGCCAGCAGTTATGTGGGGGCGCTTACCGATGGCTACACCTTC.

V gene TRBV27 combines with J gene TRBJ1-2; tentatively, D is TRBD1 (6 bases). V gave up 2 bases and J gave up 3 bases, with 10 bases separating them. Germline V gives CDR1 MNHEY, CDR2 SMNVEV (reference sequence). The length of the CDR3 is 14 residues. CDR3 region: CASSLSRGDYGYTF. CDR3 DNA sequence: TGTGCCAGCAGTTTAAGCAGGGGTGACTATGGCTACACCTTC.

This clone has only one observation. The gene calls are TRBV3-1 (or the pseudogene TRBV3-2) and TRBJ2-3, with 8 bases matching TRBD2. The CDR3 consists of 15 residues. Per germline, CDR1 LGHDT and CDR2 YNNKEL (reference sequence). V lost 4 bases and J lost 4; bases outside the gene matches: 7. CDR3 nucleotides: TGTGCCAGCAGCCCCACCCGGCGGGGGGCAGATACGCAGTATTTT. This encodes CASSPTRRGADTQYF.

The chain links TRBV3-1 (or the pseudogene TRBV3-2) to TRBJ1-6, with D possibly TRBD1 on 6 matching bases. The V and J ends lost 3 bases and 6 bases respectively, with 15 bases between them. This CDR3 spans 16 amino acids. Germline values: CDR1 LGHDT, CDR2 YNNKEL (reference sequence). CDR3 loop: CASSQAQGGPNSPLHF. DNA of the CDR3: TGTGCCAGCAGCCAGGCACAGGGAGGGCCTAATTCACCCCTCCACTTT.

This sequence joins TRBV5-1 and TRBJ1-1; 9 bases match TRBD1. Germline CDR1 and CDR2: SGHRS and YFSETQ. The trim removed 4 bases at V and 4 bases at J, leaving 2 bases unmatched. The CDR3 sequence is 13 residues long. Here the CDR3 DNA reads TGCGCCAGCAGCACGGGACAGGGCACTGAAGCTTTCTTT. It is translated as CASSTGQGTEAFF.

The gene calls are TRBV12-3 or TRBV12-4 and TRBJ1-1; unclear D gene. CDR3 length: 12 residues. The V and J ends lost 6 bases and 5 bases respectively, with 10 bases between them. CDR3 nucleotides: TGTGCCAGCAGCCGAAGCTTGACTGAAGCTTTCTTT. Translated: CASSRSLTEAFF.

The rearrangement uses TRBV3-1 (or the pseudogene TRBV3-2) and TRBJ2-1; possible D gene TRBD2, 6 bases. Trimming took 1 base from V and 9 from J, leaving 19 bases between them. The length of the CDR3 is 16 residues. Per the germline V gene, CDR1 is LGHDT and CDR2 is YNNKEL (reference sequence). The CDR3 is CASSQGTVAGKGEQFF. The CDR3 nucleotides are TGTGCCAGCAGCCAAGGAACCGTGGCGGGAAAGGGTGAGCAGTTCTTC.

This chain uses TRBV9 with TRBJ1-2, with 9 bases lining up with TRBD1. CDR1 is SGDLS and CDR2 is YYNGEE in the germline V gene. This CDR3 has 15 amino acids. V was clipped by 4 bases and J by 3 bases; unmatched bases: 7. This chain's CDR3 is CASSRGTGIYYGYTF. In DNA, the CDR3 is TGTGCCAGCAGCAGGGGGACAGGGATATACTATGGCTACACCTTC.

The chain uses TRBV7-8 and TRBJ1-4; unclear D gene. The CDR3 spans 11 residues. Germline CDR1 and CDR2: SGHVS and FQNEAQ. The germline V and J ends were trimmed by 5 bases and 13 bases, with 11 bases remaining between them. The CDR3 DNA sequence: TGTGCCAGCAGCGAATCGAGCTCACTGTTTTTT. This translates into CASSESSSLFF.

For the CDR3, the DNA is TGTGCCAGCAGTGAAAAATTTTGGACAGAGCAGTACTTC. It encodes CASSEKFWTEQYF. The chain links TRBV2 to TRBJ2-7; a weak D match, TRBD1 (5 bases). Trimming pared 2 bases from V and 7 bases from J, leaving 12 bases between. Germline V CDR1 and CDR2: SNHLY, FYNNEI. This CDR3 is 13 amino acids long.

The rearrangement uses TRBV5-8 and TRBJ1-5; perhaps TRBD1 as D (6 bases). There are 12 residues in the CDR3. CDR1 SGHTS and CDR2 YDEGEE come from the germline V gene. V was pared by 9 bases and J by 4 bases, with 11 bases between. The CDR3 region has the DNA TGTGCCACCGGACAGACTAATCAGCCCCAGCATTTT. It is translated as CATGQTNQPQHF.

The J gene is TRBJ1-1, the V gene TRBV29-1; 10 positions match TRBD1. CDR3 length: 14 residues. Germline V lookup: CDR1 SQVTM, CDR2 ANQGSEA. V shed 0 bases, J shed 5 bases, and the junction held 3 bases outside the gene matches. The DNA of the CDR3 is TGCAGCGTTGAAGAGCGGACAGGGGGGACTGAAGCTTTCTTT. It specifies CSVEERTGGTEAFF.

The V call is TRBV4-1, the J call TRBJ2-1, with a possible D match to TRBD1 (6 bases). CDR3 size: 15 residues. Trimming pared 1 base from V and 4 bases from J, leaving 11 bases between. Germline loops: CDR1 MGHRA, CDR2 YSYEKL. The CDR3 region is CASSQATTGYNEQFF. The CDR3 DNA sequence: TGCGCCAGCAGCCAAGCGACGACAGGTTACAATGAGCAGTTCTTC.

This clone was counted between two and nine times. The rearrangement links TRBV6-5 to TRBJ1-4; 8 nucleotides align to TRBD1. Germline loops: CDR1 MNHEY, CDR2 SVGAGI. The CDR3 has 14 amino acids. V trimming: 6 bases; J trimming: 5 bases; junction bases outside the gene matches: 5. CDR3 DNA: TGTGCCAGCAGAACAGGGGGATCAAATGAAAAACTGTTTTTT. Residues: CASRTGGSNEKLFF.

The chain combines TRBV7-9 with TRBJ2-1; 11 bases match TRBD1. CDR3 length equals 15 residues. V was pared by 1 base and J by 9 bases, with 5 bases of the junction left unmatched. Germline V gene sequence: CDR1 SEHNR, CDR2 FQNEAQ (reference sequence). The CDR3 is CASSLGGQGASEQFF. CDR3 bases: TGTGCCAGCAGCTTAGGAGGACAGGGGGCCAGTGAGCAGTTCTTC.

CDR3 nucleotide sequence: TGTGCCTGGAGTGTTAGTGAAAAACTGTTTTTT. Translation gives CAWSVSEKLFF. The chain joins TRBV30 to TRBJ1-4; no firm D call. Between the trimmed V and J ends, which lost 0 bases and 7 bases, there was a span of 3 bases. The CDR3 is 11 residues long. Germline-derived CDR1 and CDR2 are GTSNPN and SVGIG (reference sequence).